This TCR beta chain was sequenced for a study of radiation and T cells in renal cell carcinoma. Study conclusions and caveats: Without pretreatment biopsies, baseline tumor clonotype presence was undetermined.

This clone occurred a few times. Its cognate antigen is unknown. The CDR3 length is 14 residues. Looked up from germline, CDR1 is LNHDA and CDR2 is SQIVND (reference sequence). Trimming at V came to 9 bases and at J to 6 bases, leaving 8 bases not matched to a gene. Clones were sequenced by immunoSEQ multiplex PCR, and TCRdb holds only the in-frame ones, with some missing. The profile shows about 90,000 clones, 85% of them singletons. Time point of the sample: blood 4 weeks post-SBRT, at nephrectomy. Treatment defined: 15 Gy SBRT to primary tumor, nephrectomy 4 weeks later. Nephrectomy followed 15 Gy stereotactic body radiation by 4 weeks. Clear cell pathology was present in this patient's renal cell carcinoma.

This specimen consisted of blood, obtained from a patient whose treatment included radiotherapy and nephrectomy. The J gene is TRBJ2-2, the V gene TRBV19; 9 positions agree with TRBD1. The source of this sequence is a man aged 50 or older with renal cell carcinoma. CDR3 nucleotide sequence: TGTGCCAGCTCCGGGACAGGGAATGCCGGGGAGCTGTTTTTT. Protein sequence: CASSGTGNAGELFF.